The clone carrying this TCR beta chain was seen just once. This sample stems from a study of technical replicates of blood from a few donors. Clones were sequenced by immunoSEQ multiplex PCR, and TCRdb holds only the in-frame ones, with some missing. This table has approximately 59,000 clones, 86% appearing once. V shed 6 bases, J shed 5 bases, and the junction held 6 bases outside the gene matches. This CDR3 comprises 13 residues. Germline lookup yields CDR1 SNHLY and CDR2 FYNNEI. Material for sequencing was PBMCs. The chain combines TRBV2 with TRBJ2-7, with 8 bases that match TRBD1. The TCR sequence derives from a human donor in good health. Some clones in this sample may be carry-over from other donors' samples. This CDR3 reads CASRRTGSDEQYF. Here the CDR3 DNA reads TGTGCCAGCAGGCGGACAGGGTCCGACGAGCAGTACTTC.